These T cell receptor beta chains were read from a single sample in a study of T cells after yellow fever vaccination. MiXCR, run by TCRdb on the 5' RACE reads, gives a single entry per CDR3 protein. The table has a few hundred thousand distinct CDR3 sequences, 7.5% to 9% seen once. Sequences were derived from CD4+ T cells sorted from PBMCs, sampled 5 days after the yellow fever booster vaccination. The receptors here all came from a young man who received the YFV17D yellow fever vaccine. Each CDR3 is given with its conserved first and last residue. D genes are given only for firm matches. Clone size is not always given. Where it is, it says once, few, many or a class for expanded clones.

>many|TRBV11-2|TRBJ2-2|TRBD1
CASSADRGLLITGELFF
TGTGCCAGCAGCGCGGACAGGGGGCTACTCATCACCGGGGAGCTGTTTTTT
>-|TRBV28|TRBJ1-3|-
CASSFPTGRYSGNTIYF
TGTGCCAGCAGTTTCCCTACGGGACGGTACTCTGGAAACACCATATATTTT
>-|TRBV5-1|TRBJ2-3|TRBD1
CASSLVGQYTDTQYF
TGCGCCAGCAGCTTGGTGGGACAGTACACAGATACGCAGTATTTT
>-|TRBV11-2|TRBJ2-1|-
CASSLRADSSYNEQFF
TGTGCCAGCAGCTTAAGGGCGGATAGCTCCTACAATGAGCAGTTCTTC
>few|TRBV19|TRBJ1-5|TRBD1
CASSMVYRGRRQPQHF
TGTGCCAGTAGTATGGTTTACAGGGGGCGTAGACAGCCCCAGCATTTT
>-|TRBV15|TRBJ2-5|-
CATSVGGAYQETQYF
TGTGCCACCAGCGTAGGGGGGGCCTATCAAGAGACCCAGTACTTC
>-|TRBV11-2|TRBJ2-5|-
CASSLEGTVRETQYF
TGTGCCAGCAGCCTGGAGGGGACAGTCCGGGAGACCCAGTACTTC
>few|TRBV6-6|TRBJ2-3|-
CASSYSEASTSDTQYF
TGTGCCAGCAGTTACTCGGAGGCTTCTACATCAGATACGCAGTATTTT
>few|TRBV5-4|TRBJ2-1|TRBD2
CASSFSSGAYNEQFF
TGTGCCAGCAGCTTTTCTAGCGGGGCATACAATGAGCAGTTCTTC
>few|TRBV20-1|TRBJ1-2|-
CSARVGPYDGYTF
TGCAGTGCTAGAGTGGGGCCTTATGATGGCTACACCTTC
>many|TRBV12-3/TRBV12-4|TRBJ2-2|-
CASSTGRGQDGTGELFF
TGTGCCAGCAGCACGGGACGTGGCCAAGATGGTACCGGGGAGCTGTTTTTT
>-|TRBV7-2|TRBJ2-4|-
CASSLLQGWNIQYF
TGTGCCAGCAGCTTATTGCAGGGTTGGAACATTCAGTACTTC
>few|TRBV7-2|TRBJ1-5|-
CASSLMSVGQPQHF
TGTGCCAGCAGCTTGATGTCAGTCGGGCAGCCCCAGCATTTT
>few|TRBV7-2|TRBJ2-1|-
CASSLDWTEQFF
TGTGCCAGCAGCTTAGACTGGACTGAGCAGTTCTTC
>-|TRBV12-3/TRBV12-4|TRBJ1-2|-
CASSLAHANYGYTF
TGTGCCAGCAGTTTGGCACACGCTAACTATGGCTACACCTTC
>-|TRBV6-1|TRBJ2-4|-
CASSESAGAVRIAKNIQYF
TGTGCCAGCAGTGAATCCGCAGGGGCAGTGAGAATAGCCAAAAACATTCAGTACTTC
>-|TRBV20-1|TRBJ2-3|-
CSAEARSRKSTDTQYF
TGCAGTGCCGAGGCACGCTCACGAAAAAGCACAGATACGCAGTATTTT
>few|TRBV7-2|TRBJ2-7|TRBD1
CASSLGTGLVYEQYF
TGTGCCAGCAGCTTAGGGACAGGGTTAGTATACGAGCAGTACTTC
>-|TRBV11-2|TRBJ1-5|-
CASSSTPSQPQHF
TGTGCCAGCAGCTCCACCCCAAGTCAGCCCCAGCATTTT
>few|TRBV20-1|TRBJ1-6|-
CSARDRQHYNSPLHF
TGCAGTGCTAGAGATCGCCAGCATTATAATTCACCCCTCCACTTT
>-|TRBV6-5|TRBJ2-4|-
CASSYSMRRGGLDKNIQYF
TGTGCCAGCAGTTACTCGATGAGAAGGGGCGGGCTTGACAAAAACATTCAGTACTTC
>few|TRBV10-3|TRBJ2-5|-
CAISESGGQQETQYF
TGTGCCATCAGTGAGTCGGGGGGACAGCAAGAGACCCAGTACTTC
>few|TRBV5-1|TRBJ2-1|TRBD1
CASSLGTGGLGEQFF
TGCGCCAGCAGCTTGGGGACAGGGGGACTCGGTGAGCAGTTCTTC
>few|TRBV6-6|TRBJ2-3|-
CASISEGAGRTDTQYF
TGTGCCAGCATCTCCGAGGGGGCCGGGAGAACAGATACGCAGTATTTT
>many|TRBV20-1|TRBJ2-3|-
CSATKPYGKDTQYF
TGCAGTGCTACAAAACCATACGGGAAAGATACGCAGTATTTT
>-|TRBV6-6|TRBJ2-7|-
CASSSRDTGGYEQYF
TGTGCCAGCAGTAGCCGGGACACGGGGGGCTACGAGCAGTACTTC
>few|TRBV25-1|TRBJ1-6|-
CASSSRDPYNSPLHF
TGTGCCAGCAGTTCACGGGACCCTTATAATTCACCCCTCCACTTT
>few|TRBV12-3/TRBV12-4|TRBJ1-2|-
CASSFQPSEGQGYTF
TGTGCCAGCAGTTTTCAGCCCTCGGAGGGTCAAGGCTACACCTTC
>many|TRBV6-5|TRBJ1-2|TRBD1
CASSYSRTGAAGYGYTF
TGTGCCAGCAGTTACTCCCGGACAGGGGCCGCGGGCTATGGCTACACCTTC
>few|TRBV28|TRBJ1-5|TRBD1
CASSPPTGLSNQPQHF
TGTGCCAGCAGTCCACCGACAGGGCTTAGCAATCAGCCCCAGCATTTT
>many|TRBV7-2|TRBJ2-2|-
CASSWTLTNTGELFF
TGTGCCAGCAGCTGGACGCTTACGAACACCGGGGAGCTGTTTTTT
>-|TRBV12-3/TRBV12-4|TRBJ2-2|-
CASSLREGSTGELFF
TGTGCCAGCAGTCTCCGCGAGGGTAGCACCGGGGAGCTGTTTTTT
>-|TRBV5-6|TRBJ2-3|-
CASSLGRETDTQYF
TGTGCCAGCAGCTTGGGTAGGGAGACAGATACGCAGTATTTT
>-|TRBV3-1|TRBJ2-1|TRBD2
CASSQDLSGGAGNEQFF
TGTGCCAGCAGCCAAGATCTCAGCGGGGGGGCGGGCAATGAGCAGTTCTTC
>-|TRBV19|TRBJ2-4|-
CASSMGAGKAKNIQYF
TGTGCCAGTAGTATGGGTGCAGGGAAAGCCAAAAACATTCAGTACTTC
>-|TRBV6-2/TRBV6-3|TRBJ1-6|-
CASSYNFGTLGSPLHF
TGTGCCAGCAGTTACAATTTCGGGACTTTGGGATCACCCCTCCACTTT
>many|TRBV4-3|TRBJ2-3|-
CASSQDLLSTDTQYF
TGCGCCAGCAGCCAAGATCTACTAAGCACAGATACGCAGTATTTT
>few|TRBV4-2|TRBJ2-7|TRBD2
CASSQGTGGLEQYF
TGTGCCAGCAGCCAGGGGACGGGGGGGCTGGAGCAGTACTTC
>many|TRBV4-1|TRBJ2-7|-
CASSHAQTYEQYF
TGCGCCAGCAGCCATGCACAAACCTACGAGCAGTACTTC
>few|TRBV13|TRBJ1-2|TRBD1
CASSNPGQGRGYTF
TGTGCCAGCAGCAATCCGGGACAGGGTCGTGGCTACACCTTC
>many|TRBV5-1|TRBJ2-1|TRBD2
CASSLAIAGEVYEQFF
TGCGCCAGCAGCTTGGCGATCGCGGGGGAAGTCTATGAGCAGTTCTTC
>many|TRBV7-2|TRBJ1-4|-
CASSPSQARGEKLFF
TGTGCCAGCAGCCCCTCACAGGCTCGGGGGGAAAAACTGTTTTTT
>many|TRBV5-1|TRBJ1-1|-
CASSPGSHEWTEAFF
TGCGCCAGCAGCCCGGGGTCCCATGAATGGACTGAAGCTTTCTTT
>-|TRBV10-3|TRBJ2-1|-
CAITGDGLNEQFF
TGTGCCATCACCGGGGATGGGTTGAATGAGCAGTTCTTC